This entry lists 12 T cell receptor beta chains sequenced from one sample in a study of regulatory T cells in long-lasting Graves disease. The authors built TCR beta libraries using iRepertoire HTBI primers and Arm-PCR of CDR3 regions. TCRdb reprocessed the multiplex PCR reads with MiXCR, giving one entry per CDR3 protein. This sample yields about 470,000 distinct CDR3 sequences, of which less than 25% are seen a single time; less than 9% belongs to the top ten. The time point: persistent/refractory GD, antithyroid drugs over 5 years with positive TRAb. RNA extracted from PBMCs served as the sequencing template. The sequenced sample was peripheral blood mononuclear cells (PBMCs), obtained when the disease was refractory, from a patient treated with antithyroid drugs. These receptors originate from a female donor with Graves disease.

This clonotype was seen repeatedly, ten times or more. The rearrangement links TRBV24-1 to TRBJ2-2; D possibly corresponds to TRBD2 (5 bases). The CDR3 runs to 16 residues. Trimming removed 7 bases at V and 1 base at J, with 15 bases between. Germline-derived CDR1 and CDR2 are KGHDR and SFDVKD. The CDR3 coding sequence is TGTGCCACCAGCGACCTTCCACGGGGGAACACCGGGGAGCTGTTTTTT. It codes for CATSDLPRGNTGELFF.

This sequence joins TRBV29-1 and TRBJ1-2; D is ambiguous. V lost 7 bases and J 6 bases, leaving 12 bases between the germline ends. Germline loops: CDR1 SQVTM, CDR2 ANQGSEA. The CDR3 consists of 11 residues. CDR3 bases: TGCAGCGGAGGCGCAGAAAATGGCTACACCTTC. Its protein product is CSGGAENGYTF. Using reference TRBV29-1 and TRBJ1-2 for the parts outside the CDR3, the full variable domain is SAVISQKPSRDICQRGTSLTIQCQVDSQVTMMFWYRQQPGQSLTLIATANQGSEATYESGFVIDKFPISRPNLTFSTLTVSNMSPEDSSIYLCSGGAENGYTFGSGTRLTVV.

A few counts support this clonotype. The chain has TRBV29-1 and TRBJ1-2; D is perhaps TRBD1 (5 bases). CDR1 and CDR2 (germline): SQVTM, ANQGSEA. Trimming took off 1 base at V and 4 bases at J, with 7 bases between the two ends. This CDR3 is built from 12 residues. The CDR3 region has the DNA TGCAGCGTTGAAGGAGGGGTCTATGGCTACACCTTC. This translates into CSVEGGVYGYTF.

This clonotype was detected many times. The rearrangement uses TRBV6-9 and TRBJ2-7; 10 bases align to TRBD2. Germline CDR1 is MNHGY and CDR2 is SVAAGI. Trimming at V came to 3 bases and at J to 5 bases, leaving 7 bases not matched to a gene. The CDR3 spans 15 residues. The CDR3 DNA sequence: TGTGCCAGCAGTTACTTAGTAGCGGGAGGTAACGAGCAGTACTTC. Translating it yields CASSYLVAGGNEQYF.

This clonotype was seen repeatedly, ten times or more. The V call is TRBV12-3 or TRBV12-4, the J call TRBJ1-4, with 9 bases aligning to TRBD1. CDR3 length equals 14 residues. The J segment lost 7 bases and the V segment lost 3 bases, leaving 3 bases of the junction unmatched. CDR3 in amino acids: CASSLTGGVEKLFF. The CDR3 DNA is TGTGCCAGCAGTTTGACAGGGGGAGTTGAAAAACTGTTTTTT.

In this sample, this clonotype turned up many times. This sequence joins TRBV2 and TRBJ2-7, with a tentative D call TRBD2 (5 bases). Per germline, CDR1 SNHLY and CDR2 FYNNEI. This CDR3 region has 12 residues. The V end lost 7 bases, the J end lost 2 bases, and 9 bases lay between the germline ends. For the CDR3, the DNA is TGTGCCAGCACGGACGGGACCTACGAGCAGTACTTC. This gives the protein CASTDGTYEQYF.

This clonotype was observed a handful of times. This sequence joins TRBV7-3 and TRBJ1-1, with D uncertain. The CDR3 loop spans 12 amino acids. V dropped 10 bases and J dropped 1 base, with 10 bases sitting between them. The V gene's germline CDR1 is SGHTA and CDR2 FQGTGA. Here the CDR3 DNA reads TGTGCCACCTGGGGTCCGAACACTGAAGCTTTCTTT. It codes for CATWGPNTEAFF.

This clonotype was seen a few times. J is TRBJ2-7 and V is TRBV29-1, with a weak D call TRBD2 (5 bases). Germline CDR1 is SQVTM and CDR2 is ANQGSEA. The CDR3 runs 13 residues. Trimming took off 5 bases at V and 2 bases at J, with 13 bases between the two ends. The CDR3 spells CSVLKAGTYEQYF. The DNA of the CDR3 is TGCAGCGTTTTAAAGGCCGGGACCTACGAGCAGTACTTC.

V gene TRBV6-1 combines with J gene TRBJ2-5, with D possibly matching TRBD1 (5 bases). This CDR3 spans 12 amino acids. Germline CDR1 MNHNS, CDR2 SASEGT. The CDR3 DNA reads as TGTACTAAAAGGAAGGGGAAAGAGACCCAGTACTTC. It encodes CTKRKGKETQYF.

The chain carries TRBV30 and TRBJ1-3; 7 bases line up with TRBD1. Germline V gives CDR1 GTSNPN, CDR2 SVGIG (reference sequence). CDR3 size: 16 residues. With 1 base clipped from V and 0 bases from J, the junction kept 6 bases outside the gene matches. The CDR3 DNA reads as TGTGCCTGGAGTGGGGGACAGATCGCCTCTGGAAACACCATATATTTT. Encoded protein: CAWSGGQIASGNTIYF.

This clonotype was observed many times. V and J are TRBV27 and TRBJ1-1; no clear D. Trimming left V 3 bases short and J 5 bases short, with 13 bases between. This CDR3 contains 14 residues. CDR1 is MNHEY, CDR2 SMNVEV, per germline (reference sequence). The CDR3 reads CASSFLSSGTEAFF. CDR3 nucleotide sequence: TGTGCCAGCAGTTTTCTTTCGAGTGGGACTGAAGCTTTCTTT.

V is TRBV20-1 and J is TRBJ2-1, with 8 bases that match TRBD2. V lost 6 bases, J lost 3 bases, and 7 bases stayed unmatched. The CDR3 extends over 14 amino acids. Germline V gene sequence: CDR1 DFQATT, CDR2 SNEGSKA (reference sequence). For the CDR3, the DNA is TGCAGTGCCATACTAGCGGACTACTACAATGAGCAGTTCTTC. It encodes CSAILADYYNEQFF.